This TCR beta chain was profiled in a study of blood T cells in healthy people across ages. This clonotype was counted between two and nine times. What it binds is not known. Primers used in a second PCR of about 7 to 12 cycles were a sample-barcoded 5' primer and a J-beta primer mix. A template-switch adaptor with 12 random nucleotides tagged each cDNA molecule. TCRdb used MiXCR to reprocess the 5' RACE reads, holding one entry per CDR3 protein. The top ten clones hold around 18% of a sample with more than 700,000 distinct CDR3 sequences, about 46% of them seen once. The study's findings and limits: Long-lived and aged donors differed, with more naive CD4+ cells and higher diversity in the long-lived. Without sorted subsets, naive and antigen-experienced compartments could not be conclusively compared.

This CDR3 comprises 15 residues. Germline assignment: CDR1 MNHEY and CDR2 SMNVEV (reference sequence). V shed 2 bases and J 2 bases; nucleotides not matched to a gene: 4. The origin of this receptor is an elderly man in good health. V is TRBV27 and J is TRBJ2-3; TRBD2 matches at 7 bases. Sequenced: blood. In DNA form, the CDR3 reads TGTGCCAGCAGTTTAAGCGGGACTATCACAGATACGCAGTATTTT. Its protein is CASSLSGTITDTQYF.